The present T cell receptor beta chain was sequenced within a study of control samples from healthy donors and cancer patients. In its sample, this clone was seen once. Germline V gene data show CDR1 as MRHNA and CDR2 as SNTAGT. Trimming took 6 bases from V and 8 from J; bases not matched to a gene: 8. The CDR3 is made up of 13 amino acids. TCRdb's copy holds only in-frame clones and misses some; the assay was immunoSEQ multiplex PCR. Among 35,000 to 50,000 clones listed, about 90% were seen once. The rearrangement joins TRBV6-4 to TRBJ1-2, with 8 bases that match TRBD1. Specimen: PBMCs. This receptor was identified in a woman aged 60-75 years with lung cancer. The CDR3 sequence: CASSPQGGGGYTF. The CDR3 DNA sequence: TGTGCCAGCAGCCCACAGGGGGGCGGAGGCTACACCTTC.